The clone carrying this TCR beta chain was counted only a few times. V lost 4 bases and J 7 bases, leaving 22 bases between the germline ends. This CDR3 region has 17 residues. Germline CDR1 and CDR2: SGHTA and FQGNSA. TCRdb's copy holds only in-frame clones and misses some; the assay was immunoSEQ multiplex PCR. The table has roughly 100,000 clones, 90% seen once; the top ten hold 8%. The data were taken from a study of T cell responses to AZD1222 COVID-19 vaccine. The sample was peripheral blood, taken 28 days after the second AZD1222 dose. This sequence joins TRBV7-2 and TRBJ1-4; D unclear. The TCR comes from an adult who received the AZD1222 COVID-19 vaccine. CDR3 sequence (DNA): TGTGCCAGCAGCTCCGTCCTTGGGAGGGTTGTTGGTGAAAAACTGTTTTTT. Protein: CASSSVLGRVVGEKLFF. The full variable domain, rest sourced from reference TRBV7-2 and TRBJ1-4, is GAGVSQSPSNKVTEKGKDVELRCDPISGHTALYWYRQSLGQGLEFLIYFQGNSAPDKSGLPSDRFSAERTGGSVSTLTIQRTQQEDSAVYLCASSSVLGRVVGEKLFFGSGTQLSVL.